These T cell receptor beta chains were read from a single sample in a study of blood T cell repertoires in COVID-19. Measured with immunoSEQ multiplex PCR; TCRdb has only the in-frame clones, and not every one. In the table there are roughly 500,000 clones, roughly nine tenths of which are singletons. Sequencing was performed on PBMCs or T cells enriched from blood (not recorded which). The receptors derive from a woman between 55 and 75 years old who had recovered from COVID-19. CDR3s include the opening cysteine and the closing phenylalanine or tryptophan. The D gene is left open where the match is weak. A row's size may be missing; if present it is once, few, many or a size class.

d_gene: -; v_gene: TRBV4-1; abundance: -; j_gene: TRBJ1-5; CDR3aa: CASSQVDRRTDSRKPQHF; CDR3nt: TGCGCCAGCAGCCAAGTCGATAGGCGGACAGACTCTAGGAAGCCCCAGCATTTT
d_gene: TRBD1; v_gene: TRBV7-2; abundance: -; j_gene: TRBJ1-2; CDR3aa: CASKRQGSGGYTF; CDR3nt: TGTGCCAGCAAACGACAGGGCTCGGGTGGCTACACCTTC
d_gene: TRBD1; v_gene: TRBV27; abundance: -; j_gene: TRBJ1-6; CDR3aa: CASKYRGGSSYNSPLHF; CDR3nt: TGTGCCAGCAAATACAGGGGTGGTAGCTCCTATAATTCACCCCTCCACTTT
d_gene: -; v_gene: TRBV21-1; abundance: -; j_gene: TRBJ1-3; CDR3aa: CASSPRGTGSGNTIYF; CDR3nt: TGTGCCAGCAGCCCCAGGGGGACAGGGTCTGGAAACACCATATATTTT
d_gene: -; v_gene: TRBV27; abundance: -; j_gene: TRBJ2-3; CDR3aa: CASREINLGATDTQYF; CDR3nt: TGTGCCAGCAGGGAGATAAACCTGGGGGCCACAGATACGCAGTATTTT
d_gene: TRBD1; v_gene: TRBV5-1; abundance: few; j_gene: TRBJ1-6; CDR3aa: CASTPGKGADNSPLHF; CDR3nt: TGCGCCAGCACCCCGGGGAAGGGGGCAGATAATTCACCCCTCCACTTT
d_gene: TRBD1; v_gene: TRBV5-1; abundance: -; j_gene: TRBJ2-7; CDR3aa: CASSPTGTGANYEQYF; CDR3nt: TGCGCCAGCAGCCCCACCGGGACAGGGGCCAACTACGAGCAGTACTTC
d_gene: TRBD1; v_gene: TRBV25-1; abundance: -; j_gene: TRBJ1-2; CDR3aa: CASSGQGILSYGYTF; CDR3nt: TGTGCCAGCAGTGGACAGGGGATTCTAAGCTATGGCTACACCTTC
d_gene: -; v_gene: TRBV7-2; abundance: -; j_gene: TRBJ2-7; CDR3aa: CASSIRDSLHEQYF; CDR3nt: TGTGCCAGCAGCATCCGGGACTCTCTCCACGAGCAGTACTTC
d_gene: -; v_gene: TRBV7-9; abundance: -; j_gene: TRBJ1-5; CDR3aa: CASSLEGSINQPQHF; CDR3nt: TGTGCCAGCAGCTTAGAGGGGTCAATCAATCAGCCCCAGCATTTT
d_gene: TRBD1; v_gene: TRBV10-2; abundance: -; j_gene: TRBJ2-2; CDR3aa: CASRPGQGYTGELFF; CDR3nt: TGCGCCAGCAGGCCGGGACAGGGCTACACCGGGGAGCTGTTTTTT
d_gene: -; v_gene: TRBV6-5; abundance: -; j_gene: TRBJ1-6; CDR3aa: CASSYTRGGNSPLHF; CDR3nt: TGTGCCAGCAGTTACACTAGGGGAGGTAATTCACCCCTCCACTTT
d_gene: -; v_gene: TRBV27; abundance: -; j_gene: TRBJ1-1; CDR3aa: CASSEWGHTEAFF; CDR3nt: TGTGCCAGCAGTGAATGGGGCCATACTGAAGCTTTCTTT
d_gene: -; v_gene: TRBV4-1; abundance: once; j_gene: TRBJ1-5; CDR3aa: CASGSAGFGPPNQPQHF; CDR3nt: TGCGCCAGCGGCTCGGCAGGGTTTGGTCCCCCCAATCAGCCCCAGCATTTT
d_gene: -; v_gene: TRBV28; abundance: -; j_gene: TRBJ1-4; CDR3aa: CASSGELGRRNEKLFF; CDR3nt: TGTGCCAGCAGTGGGGAACTAGGTCGCCGGAATGAAAAACTGTTTTTT
d_gene: -; v_gene: TRBV10-3; abundance: once; j_gene: TRBJ2-2; CDR3aa: CAISESGQLGSGELFF; CDR3nt: TGTGCCATCAGTGAGTCAGGACAGCTGGGGTCCGGGGAGCTGTTTTTT
d_gene: -; v_gene: TRBV19; abundance: -; j_gene: TRBJ1-2; CDR3aa: CASTPLTVTANYGYTF; CDR3nt: TGTGCCAGTACCCCCCTCACAGTTACAGCTAACTATGGCTACACCTTC
d_gene: -; v_gene: TRBV21-1; abundance: -; j_gene: TRBJ2-2; CDR3aa: CASPSGSTGELFF; CDR3nt: TGTGCCAGCCCAAGTGGTAGCACCGGGGAGCTGTTTTTT